A single sample is the source of the 24 T cell receptor beta chains below, sequenced in a study of CD8+CD57+ T cells in acquired aplastic anemia. Profiling of TCR beta VDJ combinations and CDR3 sequences used genomic DNA as template. TCRdb re-analysed the reads in MiXCR, keeping a single row per CDR3 protein. The sample lists roughly 500,000 distinct CDR3 sequences, less than 35% occurring once. Patients who underwent sequencing had shown CD8+CD57+ cell expansion by flow cytometry. Input material: sorted CD4+, CD8+, or CD8+CD57+ T cells (not recorded which) from PBMCs. Receptor source: a human donor with aplastic anemia.

V is TRBV5-4 and J is TRBJ2-3, with 10 bases identical to TRBD1. Germline V gene data show CDR1 as SGHNT and CDR2 as YYREEE (reference sequence). The junction had 8 bases not matched to a gene; V was cut back by 0 bases and J by 4 bases. The length of the CDR3 is 17 residues. This chain's CDR3 is CASSLGPTGGLPDTQYF. In DNA form, the CDR3 reads TGTGCCAGCAGCTTGGGGCCGACAGGGGGCCTCCCAGATACGCAGTATTTT.

There are many counts of this clonotype. The chain uses TRBV6-1 and TRBJ1-6; TRBD1 might be the D (6 bases). Trimming cost V 10 bases and J 6 bases, with 13 bases left between them. The CDR3 is 13 amino acids. In germline, CDR1 is MNHNS, CDR2 SASEGT. CDR3 in DNA: TGTGCCACCACAGGACAGAGTAATTCACCCCTCCACTTT. The encoded protein is CATTGQSNSPLHF.

In regard to this clonotype: Sequence at one end of the junction differs from germline and may be a read error. The chain uses TRBV6-5 and TRBJ1-6; D is possibly TRBD1 (5 bases). CDR1 is MNHEY and CDR2 is SVGAGI in the germline V gene. The CDR3 extends over 15 amino acids. The CDR3 region is CACSYKGFRDSPLHF. The CDR3 bases are TGTGCCTGCAGTTATAAGGGGTTTAGAGACTCACCCCTCCACTTT.

With respect to this clonotype: The junction and the germline gene differ at one end; a read error may be behind it. The CDR3 DNA reads as TGTGCCTGCAGCCGCGACAGGGGGCAGCAGCCCCAGCATTTT. Residues: CACSRDRGQQPQHF. V gene TRBV2 combines with J gene TRBJ1-5; 10 positions agree with TRBD1. CDR3 size: 14 residues. Per germline, CDR1 SNHLY and CDR2 FYNNEI.

As regards this clonotype: This may come from a read error, since a much larger clone is one base off. CDR3 bases: TGTGCCAGCAGCGACACTAGCGGGGACACCGGGGAGCTGTTTTTT. Translated: CASSDTSGDTGELFF. V is TRBV25-1 and J is TRBJ2-2; TRBD2 matches at 10 bases. This CDR3 is 15 amino acids long. Germline trimming cut 6 bases from V and 3 bases from J; bases unmatched to any gene: 4. The germline V gene encodes CDR1 MGHDK and CDR2 SYGVNS.

The chain couples TRBV10-2 to TRBJ2-1; TRBD1 matches at 9 bases. CDR1 and CDR2 (germline): WSHSY, SAAADI. The ends lost 8 bases at V and 6 bases at J; junction bases unmatched: 5. This CDR3 is 13 amino acids long. CDR3 sequence (DNA): TGCGCCAGCGACAGGGGGATTGCCAATGAGCAGTTCTTC. It specifies CASDRGIANEQFF.

To note about this clonotype: A much larger clone lies a single base off, so this may be a read error. The gene calls are TRBV12-3 or TRBV12-4 and TRBJ1-6, with D hard to call. The CDR3 covers 15 residues. This CDR3 reads CASSRHGRARSPPHF. The DNA of the CDR3 is TGTGCCAGCAGTCGACACGGTAGGGCGCGCTCACCCCCCCACTTT.

The chain links TRBV6-1 to TRBJ2-5; D uncertain. Trimming left V 3 bases short and J 5 bases short, with 10 bases between. This CDR3 has 13 residues. The germline V gene encodes CDR1 MNHNS and CDR2 SASEGT. CDR3 sequence: CASSDFSRETQYF. CDR3 coding DNA: TGTGCCAGCAGTGACTTTAGCCGGGAGACCCAGTACTTC.

This clonotype showed up many times. The V gene is TRBV7-3, the J gene TRBJ1-5; D gene ambiguous. This CDR3 region has 15 residues. V dropped 6 bases and J dropped 3 bases, with 15 bases sitting between them. Germline loops: CDR1 SGHTA, CDR2 FQGTGA. The CDR3 loop is CASRPRRHANQPQHF. CDR3 DNA: TGTGCCAGCAGACCTCGGAGACACGCCAATCAGCCCCAGCATTTT.

Remarks on this clonotype: A much larger clone differs by one base, so this may be a read error. This chain links TRBV14 with TRBJ1-5; TRBD1 might be the D (5 bases). CDR1 is SGHDN and CDR2 is FVKESK in the germline V gene. V lost 1 base and J 6 bases, leaving 13 bases between the germline ends. This CDR3 region has 15 residues. Here the CDR3 reads CASSQGQRPGQPQHF. The CDR3 coding sequence is TGTGCCAGCAGCCAAGGACAGAGACCGGGTCAGCCCCAGCATTTT.

V gene TRBV7-8 combines with J gene TRBJ2-2; tentatively, D is TRBD1 (6 bases). With 4 bases removed from V and 1 base from J, the gap between germline ends came to 10 bases. Germline V CDR1 and CDR2: SGHVS, FQNEAQ. CDR3 length equals 15 residues. For the CDR3, the DNA is TGTGCCAGCAGCTATAGGGACATGAACACCGGGGAGCTGTTTTTT. It is translated as CASSYRDMNTGELFF.

This clonotype came up many times. V is TRBV10-3 and J is TRBJ2-7; D tentatively reads TRBD1 or TRBD2 (5 bases each). The CDR3 contains 14 residues. Germline CDR1 is ENHRY and CDR2 is SYGVKD. Trimming left V 0 bases short and J 4 bases short, with 10 bases between. Here the CDR3 reads CAISESGREYEQYF. CDR3 in DNA: TGTGCCATCAGTGAGTCGGGCAGGGAGTACGAGCAGTACTTC.

This clonotype showed up just a few times. The chain is built from TRBV9 and TRBJ2-1; a possible D gene is TRBD1 (6 bases). The length of the CDR3 is 16 residues. V lost 2 bases to trimming and J lost 4 bases, with 16 bases between them. Germline values: CDR1 SGDLS, CDR2 YYNGEE. Here the CDR3 reads CASSVQTGSGYNEQFF. The CDR3 nucleotides read TGTGCCAGCAGCGTGCAAACAGGGTCGGGATACAATGAGCAGTTCTTC.

This clonotype was observed many times. The rearrangement joins TRBV24-1 to TRBJ2-5, with D maybe TRBD2 (6 bases). V dropped 4 bases and J dropped 9 bases, with 17 bases sitting between them. Germline CDR1 and CDR2: KGHDR and SFDVKD. CDR3 length: 14 amino acids. CDR3 sequence reads: CATSDSARGKPQYF. The CDR3, as DNA: TGTGCCACCAGTGACTCAGCGCGCGGGAAGCCCCAGTACTTC.

The rearrangement joins TRBV28 to TRBJ1-5; weak D call: TRBD1 (5 bases). This CDR3 comprises 14 residues. The germline gives CDR1 MDHEN, CDR2 SYDVKM. Trimming took 7 bases from V and 6 from J, leaving 16 bases between them. The CDR3 bases are TGTGCCAGCACCCACCCCCCAGGGCGTCAGCCCCAGCATTTT. Encoded protein: CASTHPPGRQPQHF.

In its sample, this clonotype was seen many times. The rearrangement links TRBV29-1 to TRBJ2-3; 8 bases agree with TRBD2. There are 12 residues in the CDR3. J was trimmed by 5 bases and V by 4 bases; bases with no gene match: 2. The germline gives CDR1 SQVTM, CDR2 ANQGSEA. The CDR3 loop is CSVVAGIDTQYF. In nucleotides, the CDR3 is TGCAGCGTTGTAGCGGGGATAGATACGCAGTATTTT.

V and J are TRBV20-1 and TRBJ2-7, with 7 nucleotides matching TRBD1. With 7 bases clipped from V and 0 bases from J, the junction kept 6 bases outside the gene matches. CDR3 size: 13 residues. The germline CDR1 and CDR2 sequences are DFQATT and SNEGSKA (reference sequence). The CDR3 DNA reads TGCAGTGTTTCGACAGGGAGCTCCTACGAGCAGTACTTC. Amino acids: CSVSTGSSYEQYF.

The rearrangement uses TRBV18 and TRBJ2-5, with 13 bases identical to TRBD2. The CDR3 sequence is 17 residues long. V lost 4 bases and J lost 4; bases outside the gene matches: 9. The germline CDR1 and CDR2 sequences are KGHSH and LQKENI. Written as DNA, the CDR3 is TGTGCCAGCTCACGGACTAGCGGGGGAGCCATCGGAGAGACCCAGTACTTC. Protein sequence: CASSRTSGGAIGETQYF.

This clonotype was seen repeatedly, ten times or more. The rearrangement uses TRBV7-6 and TRBJ1-2; 7 nucleotides agree with TRBD1. Unmatched junction bases numbered 13, after V lost 2 bases and J lost 1 base. In germline, CDR1 is SGHVS, CDR2 FNYEAQ. The CDR3 sequence is 18 residues long. The CDR3, as DNA: TGTGCCAGCAGCTTAAGAAGTCGGGGACAGTCCTATAACTATGGCTACACCTTC. Its translation: CASSLRSRGQSYNYGYTF. Combining the CDR3 with reference TRBV7-6 and TRBJ1-2 gives the whole variable domain GAGVSQSPRYKVTKRGQDVALRCDPISGHVSLYWYRQALGQGPEFLTYFNYEAQQDKSGLPNDRFSAERPEGSISTLTIQRTEQRDSAMYRCASSLRSRGQSYNYGYTFGSGTRLTVV.

This clonotype has at least ten counts. The J gene is TRBJ1-1, the V gene TRBV29-1; D not certain. Germline V gene sequence: CDR1 SQVTM, CDR2 ANQGSEA. CDR3 length equals 14 residues. V gave up 0 bases and J gave up 1 base, with 9 bases separating them. The CDR3, as DNA: TGCAGCGTTGAAGATCGGCAAGGGAACACTGAAGCTTTCTTT. This encodes CSVEDRQGNTEAFF.

Worth noting for this clonotype: Its ends do not fully match the called genes, so a read error is possible. V is TRBV7-8 and J is TRBJ2-2, with D uncertain. CDR1 SGHVS and CDR2 FQNEAQ come from the germline V gene. The CDR3 loop spans 11 amino acids. The CDR3 loop reads CASGFTGELFF. In DNA, the CDR3 is TGTGCCAGCGGCTTTACCGGGGAGCTGTTTTTT.

The table lists this clonotype with many counts. J is TRBJ1-2 and V is TRBV19; 7 nucleotides match TRBD1. This CDR3 contains 15 residues. Germline assignment: CDR1 LNHDA and CDR2 SQIVND (reference sequence). V shed 5 bases and J 6 bases; nucleotides not matched to a gene: 12. CDR3: CASSSPRRGQNGYTF. Written as DNA, the CDR3 is TGTGCCAGTAGTTCACCCAGAAGGGGACAGAATGGCTACACCTTC.

CDR3 sequence reads: CAISKRQGAGDHPEAFF. Written as DNA, the CDR3 is TGTGCCATCAGTAAACGACAGGGGGCGGGGGATCACCCTGAAGCTTTCTTT. This rearrangement joins TRBV10-3 to TRBJ1-1, with 10 bases matching TRBD1. Germline trimming cut 5 bases from V and 6 bases from J; bases unmatched to any gene: 15. The CDR3 consists of 17 residues. The germline V gene encodes CDR1 ENHRY and CDR2 SYGVKD.

The rearrangement uses TRBV10-3 and TRBJ2-3; 11 nucleotides agree with TRBD2. The CDR3 extends over 14 amino acids. The ends lost 8 bases at V and 2 bases at J; junction bases unmatched: 3. From germline, CDR1 is ENHRY and CDR2 SYGVKD. The CDR3 is CAISLAGVTDTQYF. CDR3 bases: TGTGCCATCTCACTAGCGGGGGTCACAGATACGCAGTATTTT.